This T cell receptor beta chain derives from a study of T cell responses to AZD1222 COVID-19 vaccine. General observations from the study: Spike as a whole was targeted by vaccine-associated CD4 TCRs, dominant at 160-218 and 743-854. Targeting of unmutated variant regions was reportedly seen in nearly half of spike-specific TCRs. Breadth and depth of Spike-specific TCRs rose after two AZD1222 doses. The sample set comprised mostly white British donors with more females, and clonal diversity was possibly underestimated.

The protocol was immunoSEQ multiplex PCR, while the TCRdb copy is restricted to in-frame clones and leaves out a portion. There are some 180,000 clones in the sample; 85% to 95% occur only once, and 0.95% to 1.3% lies in the top ten. This CDR3 has 13 amino acids. Trimming took 2 bases from V and 11 from J, leaving 15 bases between them. The germline V gene has CDR1 MDHEN and CDR2 SYDVKM. Remarks on this clone: Its antigen is as yet unknown.

V gene TRBV28 combines with J gene TRBJ1-1; tentative D call: TRBD1 (6 bases). The clonotype comes from an adult who received the MenACWY meningococcal vaccine as a control. This sample comprised peripheral blood, obtained 28 days after the second dose of the MenACWY control vaccine. CDR3 loop: CASSLLGGPGAFF. In DNA form, the CDR3 reads TGTGCCAGCAGTTTACTCGGGGGGCCCGGGGCTTTCTTT.